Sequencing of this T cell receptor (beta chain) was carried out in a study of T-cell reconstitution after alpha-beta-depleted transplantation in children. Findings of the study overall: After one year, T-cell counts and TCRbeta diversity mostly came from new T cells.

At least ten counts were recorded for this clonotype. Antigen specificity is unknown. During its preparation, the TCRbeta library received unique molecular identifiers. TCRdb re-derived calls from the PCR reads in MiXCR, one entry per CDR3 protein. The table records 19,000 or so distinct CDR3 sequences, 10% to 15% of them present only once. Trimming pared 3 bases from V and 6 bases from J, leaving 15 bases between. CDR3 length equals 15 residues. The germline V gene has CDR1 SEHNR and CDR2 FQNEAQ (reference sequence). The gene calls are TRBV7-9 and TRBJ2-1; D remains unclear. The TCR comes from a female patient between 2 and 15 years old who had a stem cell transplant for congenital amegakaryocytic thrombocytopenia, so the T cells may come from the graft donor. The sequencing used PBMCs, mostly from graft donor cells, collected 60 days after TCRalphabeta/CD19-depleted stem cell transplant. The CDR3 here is CASSFMTRAPNEQFF. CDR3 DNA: TGTGCCAGCAGCTTCATGACTCGGGCCCCCAATGAGCAGTTCTTC.